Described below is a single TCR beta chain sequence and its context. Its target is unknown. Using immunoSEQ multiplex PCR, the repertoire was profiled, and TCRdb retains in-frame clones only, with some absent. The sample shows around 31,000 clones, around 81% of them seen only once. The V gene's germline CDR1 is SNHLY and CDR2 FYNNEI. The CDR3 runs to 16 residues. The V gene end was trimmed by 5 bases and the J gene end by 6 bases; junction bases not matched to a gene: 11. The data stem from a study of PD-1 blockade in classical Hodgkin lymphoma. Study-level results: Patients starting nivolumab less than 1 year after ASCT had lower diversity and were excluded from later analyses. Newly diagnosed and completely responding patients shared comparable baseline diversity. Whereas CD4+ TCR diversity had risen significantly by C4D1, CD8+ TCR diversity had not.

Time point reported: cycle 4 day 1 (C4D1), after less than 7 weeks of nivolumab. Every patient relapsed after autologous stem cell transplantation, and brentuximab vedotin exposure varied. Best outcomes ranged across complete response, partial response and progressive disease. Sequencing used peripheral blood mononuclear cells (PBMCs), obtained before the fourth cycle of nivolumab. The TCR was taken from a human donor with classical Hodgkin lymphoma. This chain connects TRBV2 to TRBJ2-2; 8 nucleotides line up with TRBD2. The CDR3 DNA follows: TGTGCCAGCAGTCTGGGCGTAGCGGGATCGTCCGGGGAGCTGTTTTTT. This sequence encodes CASSLGVAGSSGELFF. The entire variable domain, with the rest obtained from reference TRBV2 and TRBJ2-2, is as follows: EPEVTQTPSHQVTQMGQEVILRCVPISNHLYFYWYRQILGQKVEFLVSFYNNEISEKSEIFDDQFSVERPDGSNFTLKIRSTKLEDSAMYFCASSLGVAGSSGELFFGEGSRLTVL.